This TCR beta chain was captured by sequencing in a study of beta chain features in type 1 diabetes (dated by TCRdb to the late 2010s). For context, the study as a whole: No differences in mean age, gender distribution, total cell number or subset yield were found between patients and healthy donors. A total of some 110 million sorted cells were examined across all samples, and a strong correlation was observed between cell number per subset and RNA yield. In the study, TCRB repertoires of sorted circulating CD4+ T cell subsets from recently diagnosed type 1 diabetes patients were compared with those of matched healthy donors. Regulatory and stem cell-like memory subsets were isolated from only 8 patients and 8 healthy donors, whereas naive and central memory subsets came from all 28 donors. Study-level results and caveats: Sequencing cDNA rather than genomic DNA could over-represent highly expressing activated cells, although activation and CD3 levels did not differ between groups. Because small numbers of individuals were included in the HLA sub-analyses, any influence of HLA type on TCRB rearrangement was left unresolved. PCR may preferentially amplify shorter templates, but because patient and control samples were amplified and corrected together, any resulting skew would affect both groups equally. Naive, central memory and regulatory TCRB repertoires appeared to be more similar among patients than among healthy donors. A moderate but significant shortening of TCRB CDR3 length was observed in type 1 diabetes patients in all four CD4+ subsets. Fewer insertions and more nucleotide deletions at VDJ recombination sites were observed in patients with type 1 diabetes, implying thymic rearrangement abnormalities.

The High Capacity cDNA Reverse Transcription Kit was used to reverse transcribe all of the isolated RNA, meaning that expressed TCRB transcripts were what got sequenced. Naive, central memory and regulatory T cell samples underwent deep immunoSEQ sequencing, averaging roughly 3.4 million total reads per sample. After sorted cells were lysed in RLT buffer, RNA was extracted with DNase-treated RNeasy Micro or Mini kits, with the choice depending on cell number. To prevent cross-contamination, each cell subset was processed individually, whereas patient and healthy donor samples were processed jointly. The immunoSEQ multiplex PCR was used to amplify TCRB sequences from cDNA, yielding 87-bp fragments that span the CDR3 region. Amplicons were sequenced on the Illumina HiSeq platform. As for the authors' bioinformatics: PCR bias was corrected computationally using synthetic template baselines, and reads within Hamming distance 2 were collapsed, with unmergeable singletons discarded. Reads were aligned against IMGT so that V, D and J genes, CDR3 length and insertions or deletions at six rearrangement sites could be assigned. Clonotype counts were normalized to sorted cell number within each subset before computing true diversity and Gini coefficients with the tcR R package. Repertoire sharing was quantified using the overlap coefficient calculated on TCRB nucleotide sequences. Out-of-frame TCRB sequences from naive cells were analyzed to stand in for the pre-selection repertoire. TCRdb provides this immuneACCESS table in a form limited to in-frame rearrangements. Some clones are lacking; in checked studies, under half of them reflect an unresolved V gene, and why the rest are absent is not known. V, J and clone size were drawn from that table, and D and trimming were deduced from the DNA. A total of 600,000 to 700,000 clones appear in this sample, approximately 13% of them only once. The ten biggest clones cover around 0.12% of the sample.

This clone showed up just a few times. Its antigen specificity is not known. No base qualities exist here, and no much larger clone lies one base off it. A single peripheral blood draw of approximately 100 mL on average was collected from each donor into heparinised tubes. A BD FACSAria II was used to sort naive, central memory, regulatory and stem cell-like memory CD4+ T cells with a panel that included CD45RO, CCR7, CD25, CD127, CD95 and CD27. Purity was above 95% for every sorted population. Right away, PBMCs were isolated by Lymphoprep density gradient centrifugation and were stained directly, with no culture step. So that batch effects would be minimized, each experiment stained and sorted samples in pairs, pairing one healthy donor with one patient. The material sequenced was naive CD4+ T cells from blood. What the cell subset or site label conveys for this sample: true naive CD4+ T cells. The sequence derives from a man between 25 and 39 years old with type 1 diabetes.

CDR3 reads: CASSPVAGGEQFF. The DNA sequence follows: TGTGCCAGCAGCCCCGTAGCGGGGGGGGAGCAGTTCTTC. The chain links TRBV5-5 with TRBJ2-1; TRBD2 matches 11 bases in the middle. V is pruned by 4 bases and J by 10 bases, leaving 4 bases of the junction without a gene match. As encoded in the germline V gene (reference sequence), CDR1 is SGHKS while CDR2 is YYEKEE. The CDR3 contains 13 residues, cysteine and phenylalanine counted. Left in the record is the CDR3 DNA by itself, 39 bases read in frame from the first base.